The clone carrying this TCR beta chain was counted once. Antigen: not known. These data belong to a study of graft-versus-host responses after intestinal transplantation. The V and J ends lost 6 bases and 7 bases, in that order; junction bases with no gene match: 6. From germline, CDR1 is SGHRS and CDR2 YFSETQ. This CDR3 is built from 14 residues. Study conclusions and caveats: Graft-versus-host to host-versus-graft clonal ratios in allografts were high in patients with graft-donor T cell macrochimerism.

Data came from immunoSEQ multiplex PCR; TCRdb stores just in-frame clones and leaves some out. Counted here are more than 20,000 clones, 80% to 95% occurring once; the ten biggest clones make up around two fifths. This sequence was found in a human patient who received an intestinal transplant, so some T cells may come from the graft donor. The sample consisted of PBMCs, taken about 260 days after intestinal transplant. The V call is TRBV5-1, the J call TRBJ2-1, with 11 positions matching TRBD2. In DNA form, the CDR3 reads TGCGCCAGCACCTTACTAGCGGGAGTGAATGAGCAGTTCTTC. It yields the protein CASTLLAGVNEQFF.